Shown below are 20 T cell receptor beta chains from a single sample sequenced in a study of T cells in Graves' hyperthyroidism and ophthalmopathy. There were TCR beta CDR3 regions amplified from RNA transcripts. The primer set for the first-round RT-PCR of the TCR CDR3 was HTBI. TCRdb analysed the multiplex PCR reads with MiXCR anew, one entry per CDR3 protein. The data contain approximately 360,000 distinct CDR3 sequences, approximately 14% of them singletons. The sample was blood. These receptors all stem from a woman under 30 with Graves' hyperthyroidism that later progressed to Graves' ophthalmopathy.

This clonotype was seen only a few times. The chain links TRBV29-1 to TRBJ2-1; 9 bases match TRBD1. This CDR3 has 12 amino acids. V shed 7 bases and J 8 bases; nucleotides not matched to a gene: 6. Germline V CDR1 and CDR2: SQVTM, ANQGSEA. CDR3 DNA: TGCAGCGCCGGGACAGGGACGCATGAGCAGTTCTTC. Amino acids: CSAGTGTHEQFF.

The chain combines TRBV6-5 with TRBJ2-2; D is ambiguous. Trimming cost V 4 bases and J 7 bases, with 7 bases left between them. The CDR3 has 12 residues. Per germline, CDR1 MNHEY and CDR2 SVGAGI. CDR3 loop: CASSLISGELFF. In DNA form, the CDR3 reads TGTGCCAGCAGTTTGATTAGCGGGGAGCTGTTTTTT.

To note about this clonotype: The junction and the germline gene differ at one end; a read error may be behind it. This sequence joins TRBV18 and TRBJ2-2; TRBD2 matches at 8 bases. The CDR3 loop spans 16 amino acids. Germline V gene data show CDR1 as KGHSH and CDR2 as LQKENI. The chain's CDR3 is CASSPLTSGDSGELFF. CDR3 sequence (DNA): TGTGCCAGCTCGCCACTAACTAGCGGAGATTCCGGGGAGCTGTTTTTT.

V and J are TRBV5-1 and TRBJ2-3; 11 bases align to TRBD2. The CDR3 loop spans 16 amino acids. Per the germline V gene, CDR1 is SGHRS and CDR2 is YFSETQ. V gave up 3 bases and J gave up 4 bases; unmatched junction bases: 7. CDR3 bases: TGCGCCAGCAGCTATTCCCTGACTAGCGGGGCAGATACGCAGTATTTT. Translation gives CASSYSLTSGADTQYF.

This clonotype was found once. The chain has TRBV7-8 and TRBJ2-4; D gene ambiguous. Germline V gives CDR1 SGHVS, CDR2 FQNEAQ. CDR3 length: 17 residues. V was clipped by 2 bases and J by 0 bases, with 14 bases between them. The CDR3 DNA is TGTGCCAGCAGCTTATCGACGTCCGAGAAAGCCAAAAACATTCAGTACTTC. The encoded protein is CASSLSTSEKAKNIQYF.

This clonotype was seen repeatedly, ten times or more. The gene calls are TRBV6-2 or TRBV6-3 and TRBJ1-5; D perhaps matches TRBD1 (5 bases). This CDR3 comprises 14 residues. Germline CDR1 is MNHEY and CDR2 is SVGEGT. Trimming cost V 7 bases and J 0 bases, with 10 bases left between them. This chain's CDR3 is CASTRRGSNQPQHF. The CDR3 DNA reads TGTGCCAGCACCCGAAGGGGTAGCAATCAGCCCCAGCATTTT.

The sample holds many counts of this clonotype. This chain's CDR3 is CSVIGQDSYEQYF. CDR3 coding DNA: TGCAGCGTTATCGGACAGGACTCCTACGAGCAGTACTTC. The rearrangement joins TRBV29-1 to TRBJ2-7; 7 nucleotides agree with TRBD1. V lost 5 bases, J lost 0 bases, and 4 bases stayed unmatched. Germline CDR1 SQVTM, CDR2 ANQGSEA. This CDR3 contains 13 residues.

This clonotype has only a few counts. The rearrangement joins TRBV7-6 to TRBJ2-3; 9 nucleotides line up with TRBD1. CDR1 is SGHVS and CDR2 is FNYEAQ in the germline V gene. The V and J ends lost 1 base and 4 bases, in that order; junction bases with no gene match: 6. The CDR3 extends over 16 amino acids. CDR3 nucleotides: TGTGCCAGCAGCTTAGAAGTCACAGGGGGCGCAGATACGCAGTATTTT. As protein: CASSLEVTGGADTQYF.

At least ten counts were recorded for this clonotype. The J gene is TRBJ1-1, the V gene TRBV28, with D possibly TRBD1 on 5 matching bases. The germline V and J ends were trimmed by 7 bases and 4 bases, with 10 bases remaining between them. This CDR3 is 12 amino acids long. CDR1 MDHEN and CDR2 SYDVKM come from the germline V gene. CDR3 DNA sequence: TGTGCCAGCATTGACAGCGGCACTGAAGCTTTCTTT. Protein: CASIDSGTEAFF.

There are many counts of this clonotype. This rearrangement joins TRBV7-9 to TRBJ2-5, with TRBD1 matching 10 bases. Losses at the gene ends were 5 bases for V and 1 base for J; bases not matched to a gene: 10. The CDR3 is made up of 17 amino acids. Per the germline V gene, CDR1 is SEHNR and CDR2 is FQNEAQ (reference sequence). CDR3 amino acids: CASSHGTGDFFQETQYF. The CDR3 DNA sequence: TGTGCCAGCAGCCACGGGACAGGGGACTTTTTCCAAGAGACCCAGTACTTC.

This clonotype was recorded a few times. The chain joins TRBV20-1 to TRBJ2-1; TRBD2 aligns across 10 bases. The CDR3 sequence is 16 residues long. CDR1 is DFQATT, CDR2 SNEGSKA, per germline (reference sequence). J gave up 6 bases and V 0 bases, and 8 bases lay outside the gene matches. CDR3 region: CSARDFSGRGLNEQFF. The CDR3 DNA reads TGCAGTGCTAGAGATTTCAGCGGGAGGGGCCTCAATGAGCAGTTCTTC.

This clonotype was counted at least ten times. The gene calls are TRBV28 and TRBJ2-1, with unresolved D. Germline V lookup: CDR1 MDHEN, CDR2 SYDVKM. The V end lost 6 bases, the J end lost 9 bases, and 12 bases lay between the germline ends. The CDR3 spans 12 residues. CDR3 in amino acids: CASSSVRSEQFF. The CDR3 DNA is TGTGCCAGCAGCTCTGTCCGAAGTGAGCAGTTCTTC.

This clonotype has a handful of counts. At one end, the junction sequence differs from germline, possibly due to a read error. CDR3 nucleotide sequence: TGTACCAGCAGTTTATCGGGACTAGCGGTTACCTACAATGAGCAGTTCTTC. This encodes CTSSLSGLAVTYNEQFF. The V call is TRBV28, the J call TRBJ2-1; 11 positions match TRBD2. From germline, CDR1 is MDHEN and CDR2 SYDVKM. CDR3 length: 17 amino acids.

This clonotype has at least ten counts. The chain employs TRBV20-1 and TRBJ2-1; maybe TRBD2 (6 bases). Germline V gene lookup returns CDR1 DFQATT and CDR2 SNEGSKA (reference sequence). Trimming removed 4 bases at V and 1 base at J, with 11 bases between. This CDR3 is built from 14 residues. The CDR3 DNA is TGCAGTGCTAACTCCGGAGGGTCCTACAATGAGCAGTTCTTC. Translated: CSANSGGSYNEQFF.

This clonotype has a handful of counts. The genes are TRBV15 and TRBJ2-6, with D uncertain. There are 15 residues in the CDR3. Germline V lookup: CDR1 LNHNV, CDR2 YYDKDF (reference sequence). Trimming left V 5 bases short and J 1 base short, with 9 bases between. CDR3 nucleotide sequence: TGTGCCACCAGCTCGAGCCGGTCTGGGGCCAACGTCCTGACTTTC. Its protein product is CATSSSRSGANVLTF.

A few counts support this clonotype. The V and J genes are TRBV30 and TRBJ1-2; D is unresolved. Trimming took off 4 bases at V and 8 bases at J, with 14 bases between the two ends. The germline V gene encodes CDR1 GTSNPN and CDR2 SVGIG (reference sequence). The CDR3 is made up of 12 amino acids. This CDR3 is CAWIEGVDGYTF. In DNA, the CDR3 is TGTGCCTGGATTGAGGGAGTTGACGGCTACACCTTC.

This clonotype occurred a few times. The chain uses TRBV6-1 and TRBJ2-2; TRBD1 aligns across 7 bases. Trimming took 5 bases from V and 5 from J; bases not matched to a gene: 2. The CDR3 consists of 13 residues. The germline V gene has CDR1 MNHNS and CDR2 SASEGT. The CDR3 nucleotides read TGTGCCAGCAGTAGGGGGCCGACCGGGGAGCTGTTTTTT. It yields the protein CASSRGPTGELFF.

V usage is TRBV7-9 and J usage is TRBJ2-7; D might be TRBD2 (6 bases). The CDR3 runs 14 residues. Trimming cost V 5 bases and J 5 bases, with 16 bases left between them. CDR1 is SEHNR, CDR2 FQNEAQ, per germline (reference sequence). The CDR3 region is CASSDGTLNHEQYF. Written as DNA, the CDR3 is TGTGCCAGCAGCGACGGGACTCTAAACCACGAGCAGTACTTC. Looking up the rest from reference TRBV7-9 and TRBJ2-7 gives the full variable domain: DTGVSQNPRHKITKRGQNVTFRCDPISEHNRLYWYRQTLGQGPEFLTYFQNEAQLEKSRLLSDRFSAERPKGSFSTLEIQRTEQGDSAMYLCASSDGTLNHEQYFGPGTRLTVT.

This clonotype has at least ten counts. The CDR3 is CASSPSPWTSGNTDTQYF. The CDR3 bases are TGTGCCAGCAGTCCATCACCTTGGACTAGCGGGAACACAGATACGCAGTATTTT. The chain carries TRBV6-1 and TRBJ2-3; TRBD2 matches 12 bases. CDR1 MNHNS and CDR2 SASEGT come from the germline V gene. The CDR3 has 18 residues. J gave up 2 bases and V 5 bases, and 11 bases lay outside the gene matches.

CDR3 region: CASSLDGLAGEYEQYF. The CDR3 region has the DNA TGTGCCAGCAGCTTGGATGGACTAGCGGGAGAATACGAGCAGTACTTC. This rearrangement joins TRBV7-2 to TRBJ2-7, with TRBD2 matching 13 bases. The CDR3 totals 16 residues. Germline CDR1 SGHTA, CDR2 FQGNSA. Unmatched junction bases numbered 6, after V lost 3 bases and J lost 4 bases.